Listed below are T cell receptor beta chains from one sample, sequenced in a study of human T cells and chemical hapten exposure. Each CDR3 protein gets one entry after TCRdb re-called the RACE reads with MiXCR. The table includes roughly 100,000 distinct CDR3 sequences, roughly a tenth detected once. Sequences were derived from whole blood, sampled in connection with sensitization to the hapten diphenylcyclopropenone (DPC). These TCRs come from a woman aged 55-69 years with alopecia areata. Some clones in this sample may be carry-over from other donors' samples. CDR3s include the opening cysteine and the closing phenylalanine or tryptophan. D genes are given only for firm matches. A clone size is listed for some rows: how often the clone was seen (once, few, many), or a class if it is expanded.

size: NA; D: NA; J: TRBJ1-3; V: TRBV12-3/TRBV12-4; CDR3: CASSFVWESTSGNTIYF; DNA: TGTGCCAGCAGTTTTGTCTGGGAATCAACTTCTGGAAACACCATATATTTT
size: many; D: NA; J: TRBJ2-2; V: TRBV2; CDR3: CASRPLTDTGELFF; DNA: TGTGCCAGCAGACCTTTGACGGACACCGGGGAGCTGTTTTTT
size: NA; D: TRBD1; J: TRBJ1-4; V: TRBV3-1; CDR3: CASSPKDRVEEKLFF; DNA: TGTGCCAGCAGCCCAAAGGACAGGGTGGAGGAAAAACTGTTTTTT
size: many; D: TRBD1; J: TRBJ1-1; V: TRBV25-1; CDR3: CASSELRTPTGGVTMNTEAFF; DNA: TGTGCCAGCAGTGAACTGAGAACCCCGACAGGGGGCGTTACAATGAACACTGAAGCTTTCTTT
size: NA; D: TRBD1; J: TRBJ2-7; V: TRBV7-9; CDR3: CASSPTGDEQYF; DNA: TGTGCCAGCAGCCCCACAGGGGACGAGCAGTACTTC
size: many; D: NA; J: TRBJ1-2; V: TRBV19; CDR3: CASSTTGTRGYTF; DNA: TGTGCCAGTAGTACGACCGGGACTCGAGGCTACACCTTC
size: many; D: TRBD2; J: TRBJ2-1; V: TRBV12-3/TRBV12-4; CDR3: CASSRAGGSGLVDEQFF; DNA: TGTGCCAGCAGCAGGGCCGGGGGGAGCGGCCTGGTCGATGAGCAGTTCTTC
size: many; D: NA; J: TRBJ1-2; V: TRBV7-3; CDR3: CASSPSGGQGGGYTF; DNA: TGTGCCAGCAGCCCCTCAGGAGGGCAGGGAGGTGGCTACACCTTC
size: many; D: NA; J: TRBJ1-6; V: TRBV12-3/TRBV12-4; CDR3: CASRTGTNSPLHF; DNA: TGTGCCAGCAGAACAGGGACCAATTCACCCCTCCACTTT
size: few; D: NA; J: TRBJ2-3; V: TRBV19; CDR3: CASSRAATQYF; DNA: TGTGCCAGTAGTCGGGCGGCGACCCAGTATTTT
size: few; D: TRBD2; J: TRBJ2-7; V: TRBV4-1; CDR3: CASSHLTSGGAYEQYF; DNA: TGCGCCAGCAGCCACTTGACTAGCGGGGGAGCCTACGAGCAGTACTTC
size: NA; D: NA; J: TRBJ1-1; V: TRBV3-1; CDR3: CASSQMQEVGGHTEAFF; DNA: TGTGCCAGCAGCCAGATGCAAGAGGTGGGGGGTCACACTGAAGCTTTCTTT
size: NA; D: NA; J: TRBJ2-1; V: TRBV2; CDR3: CASIWLLGANNEQFF; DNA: TGTGCCAGCATTTGGTTACTCGGAGCTAACAATGAGCAGTTCTTC
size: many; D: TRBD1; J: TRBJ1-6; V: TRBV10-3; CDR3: CAISESQGGGNSPLHF; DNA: TGTGCCATCAGTGAGTCTCAGGGGGGTGGGAATTCACCCCTCCACTTT
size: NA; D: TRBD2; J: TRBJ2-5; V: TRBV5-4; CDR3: CASSTRVAGEETQYF; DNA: TGTGCCAGCAGTACGAGGGTCGCGGGGGAAGAGACCCAGTACTTC